The present T cell receptor (beta chain) was sequenced within a study of blood T cell repertoires in COVID-19. Study background: There were acute and convalescent COVID-19 samples, and they came from the United States, Italy and Spain.

This CDR3 has 12 amino acids. Germline lookup yields CDR1 SGHTA and CDR2 FQGTGA. The V gene lost 4 bases and the J gene lost 7 bases, with 9 bases spanning the gap. Authors' methods: Cell counts per sample came from amplifying reference gene primers. The data were produced by immunoSEQ multiplex PCR, yet TCRdb's version contains in-frame clones alone and is incomplete. V, J and clone size were drawn from that table, and D and trimming were deduced from the DNA. The sample gives 60,000 to 65,000 clones, roughly three quarters of which show up once; 14% is in the top ten. This chain connects TRBV7-3 to TRBJ2-3, with a tentative D call TRBD1 (5 bases). This sequence was found in a man in his 60s with COVID-19, enrolled during active disease. The sequenced sample was peripheral blood. The CDR3 loop is CASSSDSNTQYF. CDR3 nucleotides: TGTGCCAGCAGCTCCGACAGCAATACGCAGTATTTT.